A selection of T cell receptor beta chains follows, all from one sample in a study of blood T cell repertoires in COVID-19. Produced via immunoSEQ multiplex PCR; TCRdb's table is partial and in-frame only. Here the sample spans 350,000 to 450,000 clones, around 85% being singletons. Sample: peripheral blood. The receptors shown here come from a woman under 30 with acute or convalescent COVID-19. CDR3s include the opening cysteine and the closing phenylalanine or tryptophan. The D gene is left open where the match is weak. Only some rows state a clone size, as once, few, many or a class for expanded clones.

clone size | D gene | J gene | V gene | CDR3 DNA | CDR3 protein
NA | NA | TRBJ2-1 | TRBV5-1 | TGCGCCAGCAGGTCCGGTTTAGACTCCTACAATGAGCAGTTCTTC | CASRSGLDSYNEQFF
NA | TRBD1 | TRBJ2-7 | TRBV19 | TGTGCCAGTAGTACAACCGGGACAGCCTCCTACGAGCAGTACTTC | CASSTTGTASYEQYF
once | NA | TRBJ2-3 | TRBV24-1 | TGTGCCACCAGTGATTTGCAAGGGGGAGATACGCAGTATTTT | CATSDLQGGDTQYF
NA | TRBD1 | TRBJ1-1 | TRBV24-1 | TGTGCCACCAGTGGTTTCCCTGACAGGGGGAACACTGAAGCTTTCTTT | CATSGFPDRGNTEAFF
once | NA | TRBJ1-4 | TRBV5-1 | TGCGCCAGCAGCGGAGGACAAAAACTGTTTTTT | CASSGGQKLFF
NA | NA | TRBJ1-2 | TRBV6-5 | TGTGCCAGCAGTTCTCAGGAAAACTATGGCTACACCTTC | CASSSQENYGYTF
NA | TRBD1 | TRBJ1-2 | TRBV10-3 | TGTGCCATCAAGGGACAGGGAAATATGTATGGCTACACCTTC | CAIKGQGNMYGYTF
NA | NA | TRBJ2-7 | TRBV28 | TGTGCCAGCACCTCCAGGGGCGGAGTACTTTACGAGCAGTACTTC | CASTSRGGVLYEQYF
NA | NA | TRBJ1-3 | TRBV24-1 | TGTGCCACCAGTGATTTGTCAGGAAAGGCTGGAAACACCATATATTTT | CATSDLSGKAGNTIYF
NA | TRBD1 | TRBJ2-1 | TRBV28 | TGTGCCAGCAGTCTTACAGGGGATGAGCAGTTCTTC | CASSLTGDEQFF
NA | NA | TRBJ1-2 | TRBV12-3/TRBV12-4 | TGTGCCAGCAGCCCAAGCCAGGGTGGCGGCTACACCTTC | CASSPSQGGGYTF
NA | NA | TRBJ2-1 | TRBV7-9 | TGTGCCAGCAGCCCACAGGGACGGTGGGTTGAGAATGAGCAGTTCTTC | CASSPQGRWVENEQFF
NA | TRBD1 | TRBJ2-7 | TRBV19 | TGTGCCAGTAGGCAGGGGGACGAGCAGTACTTC | CASRQGDEQYF
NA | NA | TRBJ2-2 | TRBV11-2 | TGTGCCAGCAGCTTAGATTCCCCACAGGGAGACACCGGGGAGCTGTTTTTT | CASSLDSPQGDTGELFF
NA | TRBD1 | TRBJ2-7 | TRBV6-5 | TGTGCCAGCAGTTACGCAGGGGGCCAGCAGTACTTC | CASSYAGGQQYF
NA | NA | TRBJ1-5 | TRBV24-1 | TGTGCCACCAGTGAACAGGGAACTATGCAGCCCCAGCATTTT | CATSEQGTMQPQHF
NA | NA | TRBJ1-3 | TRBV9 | TGTGCCAGCAGCAGATTGGAGCCCCGGACAGGAAACACCATATATTTT | CASSRLEPRTGNTIYF
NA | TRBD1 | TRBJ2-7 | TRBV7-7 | TGTGCCAGCAGCTCGGGACAGGGGTCTTACTACGAGCAGTACTTC | CASSSGQGSYYEQYF
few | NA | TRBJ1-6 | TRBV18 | TGTGCCAGCTCACCAGGGGGCCATAATAATTCACCCCTCCACTTT | CASSPGGHNNSPLHF
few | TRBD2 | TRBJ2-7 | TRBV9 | TGTGCCAGCAGCGTAGGTAGCGGGGGGATCTCCTACGAGCAGTACTTC | CASSVGSGGISYEQYF
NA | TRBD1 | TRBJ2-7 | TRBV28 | TGTGCCAGCAGTCCGGACAGGCAACTATCCGAGCAGTACTTC | CASSPDRQLSEQYF
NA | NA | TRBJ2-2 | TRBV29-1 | TGCAGCGTTCGGGTCAGTCGGAACACCGGGGAGCTGTTTTTT | CSVRVSRNTGELFF
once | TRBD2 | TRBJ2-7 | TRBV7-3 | TGTGCCAGCAGCCCCCGGGCGGGAGCCCTCTCACACGAGCAGTACTTC | CASSPRAGALSHEQYF
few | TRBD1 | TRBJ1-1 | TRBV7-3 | TGTGCCAGCAGCTCAACAGGGGCAGGGACTGAAGCTTTCTTT | CASSSTGAGTEAFF
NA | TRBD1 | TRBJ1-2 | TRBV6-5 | TGTGCCAGCAGTCCCCTCAAAGACAGGGGGCATGGCTACACCTTC | CASSPLKDRGHGYTF
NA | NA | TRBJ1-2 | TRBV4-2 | TGTGCCAGCAGCCAAGATTACATTCGGGGGACGGCCAACTATGGCTACACCTTC | CASSQDYIRGTANYGYTF
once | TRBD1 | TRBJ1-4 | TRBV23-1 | TGCGCCAGCAGTCAATTGGAACAGGGGGGTTTGGGTGAAAAACTGTTTTTT | CASSQLEQGGLGEKLFF
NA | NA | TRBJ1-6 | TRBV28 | TGTGCCAGCAGTCCCAAATATACGGGGGGGGATTCACCCCTCCACTTT | CASSPKYTGGDSPLHF
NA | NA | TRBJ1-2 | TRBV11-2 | TGTGCCAGCAGCTTAGAGGGCGTAGGGCGGGTCAGCTACACCTTC | CASSLEGVGRVSYTF
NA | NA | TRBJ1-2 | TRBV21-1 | TGTGCCAGCTCTCCCCGGGACTATGGCTACACCTTC | CASSPRDYGYTF
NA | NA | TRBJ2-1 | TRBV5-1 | TGCGCCAGCAGCACTACGGGAGTGCGGTACAATGAGCAGTTCTTC | CASSTTGVRYNEQFF
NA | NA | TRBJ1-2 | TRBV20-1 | TGCAGTGCTAGTCAGCGACAGAACCTCTATGGCTACACCTTC | CSASQRQNLYGYTF
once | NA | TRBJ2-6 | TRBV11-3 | TGTGCCAGCAGTTCCAGAAGCTCTGGGGCCAACGTCCTGACTTTC | CASSSRSSGANVLTF
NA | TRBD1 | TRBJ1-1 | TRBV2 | TGTGCCAGCAGAAGGGACAGGGGTGGCACTGAAGCTTTCTTT | CASRRDRGGTEAFF
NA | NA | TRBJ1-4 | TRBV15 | TGTGCCACCAGCAGAGGCTTGGCAGGCAATGAAAAACTGTTTTTT | CATSRGLAGNEKLFF
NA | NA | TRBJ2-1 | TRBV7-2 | TGTGCCAGCAGCTTAGGCAGGGTCAATGAGCAGTTCTTC | CASSLGRVNEQFF
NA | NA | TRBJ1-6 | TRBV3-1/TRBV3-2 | TGTGCCAGCAGCCAAGGATCGCCAGATCCCTTGTTTTATAATTCACCCCTCCACTTT | CASSQGSPDPLFYNSPLHF
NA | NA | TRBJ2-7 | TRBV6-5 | TGTGCCAGCACCCCTGAACCCTATTCTTACGAGCAGTACTTC | CASTPEPYSYEQYF
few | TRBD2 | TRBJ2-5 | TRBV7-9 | TGTGCCAGCAGCTCATCGGGGCGGGGGGCGCAAGAGACCCAGTACTTC | CASSSSGRGAQETQYF
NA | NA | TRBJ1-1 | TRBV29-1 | TGCAGCGTTGAGGGCCTACGCTTGAACACTGAAGCTTTCTTT | CSVEGLRLNTEAFF
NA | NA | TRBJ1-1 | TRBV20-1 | TGCAGTGTTCAGGGTTCGGGTGAAGCTTTCTTT | CSVQGSGEAFF
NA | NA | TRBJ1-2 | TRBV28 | TGTGCCAGCAGTCGGGACACTAACTATGGCTACACCTTC | CASSRDTNYGYTF
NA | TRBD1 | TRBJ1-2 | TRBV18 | TGTGCCAGCCCGCGGAAAAGGGGGCTCGACTATGGCTACACCTTC | CASPRKRGLDYGYTF
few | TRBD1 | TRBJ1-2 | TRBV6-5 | TGTGCCAGCACCGGAGTGGACAGGTCTAACTATGGCTACACCTTC | CASTGVDRSNYGYTF
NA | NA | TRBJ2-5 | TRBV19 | TGTGCCAGTAGTGGGACGGGGGGCCTCCAAGAGACCCAGTACTTC | CASSGTGGLQETQYF
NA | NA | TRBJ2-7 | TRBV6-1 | TGTGCCAGCAGTGAACGGAGGGGCCACGAGCAGTACTTC | CASSERRGHEQYF
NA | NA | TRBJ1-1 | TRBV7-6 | TGTGCCAGCAGCTTCGGACACAACACTGAAGCTTTCTTT | CASSFGHNTEAFF
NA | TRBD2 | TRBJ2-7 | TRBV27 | TGTGCCAGCAGTTCCCTGGGGGGAGGGAAAACCAACGAGCAGTACTTC | CASSSLGGGKTNEQYF
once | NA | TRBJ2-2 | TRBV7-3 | TGTGCCAGCAGCTTACTGCTAGAGACCGGGGAGCTGTTTTTT | CASSLLLETGELFF
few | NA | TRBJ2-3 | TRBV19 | TGTGCCAGTAATTTTGCGGGCGGGATGAATACGCAGTATTTT | CASNFAGGMNTQYF
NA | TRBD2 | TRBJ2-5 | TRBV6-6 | TGTGCCACCCTCCGGACTAGCGGGTTACAAGAGACCCAGTACTTC | CATLRTSGLQETQYF
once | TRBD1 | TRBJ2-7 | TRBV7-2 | TGTGCCAGCAGCAACGGACAGGGGCCCTACGAGCAGTACTTC | CASSNGQGPYEQYF